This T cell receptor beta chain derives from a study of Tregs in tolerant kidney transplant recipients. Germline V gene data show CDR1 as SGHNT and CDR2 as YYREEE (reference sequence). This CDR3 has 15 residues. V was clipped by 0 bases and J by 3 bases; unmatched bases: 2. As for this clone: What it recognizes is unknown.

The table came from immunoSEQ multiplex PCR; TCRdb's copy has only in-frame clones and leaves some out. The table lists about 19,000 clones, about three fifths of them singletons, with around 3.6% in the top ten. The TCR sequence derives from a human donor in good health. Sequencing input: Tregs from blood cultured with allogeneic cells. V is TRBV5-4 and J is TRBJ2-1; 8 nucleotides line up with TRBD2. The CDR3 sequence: CASSLESGSYNEQFF. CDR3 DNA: TGTGCCAGCAGCTTGGAAAGCGGGAGCTACAATGAGCAGTTCTTC.